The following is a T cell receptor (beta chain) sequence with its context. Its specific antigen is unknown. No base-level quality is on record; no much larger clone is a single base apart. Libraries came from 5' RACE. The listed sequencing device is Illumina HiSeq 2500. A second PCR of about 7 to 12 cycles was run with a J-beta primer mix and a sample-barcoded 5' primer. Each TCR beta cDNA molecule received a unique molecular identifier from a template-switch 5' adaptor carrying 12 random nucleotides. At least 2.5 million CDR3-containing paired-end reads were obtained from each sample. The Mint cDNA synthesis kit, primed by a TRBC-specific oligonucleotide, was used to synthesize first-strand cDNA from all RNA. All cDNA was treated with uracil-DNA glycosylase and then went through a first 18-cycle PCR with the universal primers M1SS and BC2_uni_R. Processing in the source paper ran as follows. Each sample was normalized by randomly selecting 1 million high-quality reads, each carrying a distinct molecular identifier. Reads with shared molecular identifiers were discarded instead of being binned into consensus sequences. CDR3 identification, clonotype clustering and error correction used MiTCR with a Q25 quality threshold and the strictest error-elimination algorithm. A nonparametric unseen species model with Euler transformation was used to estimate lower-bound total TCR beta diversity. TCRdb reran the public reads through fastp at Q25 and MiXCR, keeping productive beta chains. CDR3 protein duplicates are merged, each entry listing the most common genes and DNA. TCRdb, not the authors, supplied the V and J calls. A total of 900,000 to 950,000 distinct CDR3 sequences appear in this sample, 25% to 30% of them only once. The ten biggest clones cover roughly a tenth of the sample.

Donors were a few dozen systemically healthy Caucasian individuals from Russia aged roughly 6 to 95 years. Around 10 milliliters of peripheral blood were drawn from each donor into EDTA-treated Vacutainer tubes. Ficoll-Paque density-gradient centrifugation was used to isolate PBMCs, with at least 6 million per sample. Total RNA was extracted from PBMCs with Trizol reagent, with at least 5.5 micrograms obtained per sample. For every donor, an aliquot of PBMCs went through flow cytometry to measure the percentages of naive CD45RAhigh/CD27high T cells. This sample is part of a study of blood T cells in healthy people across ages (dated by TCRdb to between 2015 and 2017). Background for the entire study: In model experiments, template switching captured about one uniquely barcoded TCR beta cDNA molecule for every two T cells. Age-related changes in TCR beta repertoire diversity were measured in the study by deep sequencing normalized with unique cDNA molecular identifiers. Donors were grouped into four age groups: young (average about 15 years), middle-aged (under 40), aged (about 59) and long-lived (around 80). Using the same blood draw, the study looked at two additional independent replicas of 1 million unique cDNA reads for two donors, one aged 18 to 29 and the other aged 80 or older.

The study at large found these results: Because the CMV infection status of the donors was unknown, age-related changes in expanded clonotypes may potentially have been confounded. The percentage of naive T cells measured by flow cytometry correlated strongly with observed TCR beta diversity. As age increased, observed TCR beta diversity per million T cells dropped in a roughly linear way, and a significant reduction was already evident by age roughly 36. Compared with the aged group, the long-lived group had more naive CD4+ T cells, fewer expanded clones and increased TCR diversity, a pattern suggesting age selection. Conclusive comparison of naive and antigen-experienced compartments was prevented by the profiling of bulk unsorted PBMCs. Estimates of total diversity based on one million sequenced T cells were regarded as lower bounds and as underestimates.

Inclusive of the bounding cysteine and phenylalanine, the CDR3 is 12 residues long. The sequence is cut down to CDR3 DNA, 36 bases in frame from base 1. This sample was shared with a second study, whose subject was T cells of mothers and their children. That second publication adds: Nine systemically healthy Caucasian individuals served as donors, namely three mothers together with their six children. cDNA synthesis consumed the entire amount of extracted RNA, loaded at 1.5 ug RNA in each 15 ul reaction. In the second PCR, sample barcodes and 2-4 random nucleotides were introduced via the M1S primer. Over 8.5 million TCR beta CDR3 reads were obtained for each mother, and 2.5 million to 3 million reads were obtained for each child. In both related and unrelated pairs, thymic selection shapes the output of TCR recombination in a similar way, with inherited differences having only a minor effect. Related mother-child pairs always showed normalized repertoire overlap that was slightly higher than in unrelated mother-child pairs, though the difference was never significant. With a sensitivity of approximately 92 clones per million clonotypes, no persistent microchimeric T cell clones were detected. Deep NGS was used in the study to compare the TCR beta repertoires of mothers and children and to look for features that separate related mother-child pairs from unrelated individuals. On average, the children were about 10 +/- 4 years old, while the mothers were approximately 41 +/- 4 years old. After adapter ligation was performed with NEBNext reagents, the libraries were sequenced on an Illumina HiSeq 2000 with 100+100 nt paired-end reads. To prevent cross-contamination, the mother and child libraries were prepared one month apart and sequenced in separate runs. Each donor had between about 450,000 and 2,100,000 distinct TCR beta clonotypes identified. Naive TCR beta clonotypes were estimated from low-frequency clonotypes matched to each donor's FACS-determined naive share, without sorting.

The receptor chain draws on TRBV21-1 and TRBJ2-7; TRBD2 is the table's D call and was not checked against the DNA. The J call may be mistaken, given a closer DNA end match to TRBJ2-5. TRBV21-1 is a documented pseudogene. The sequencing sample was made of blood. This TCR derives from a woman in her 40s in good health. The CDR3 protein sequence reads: CASSTEEETQYF. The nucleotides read TGTGCCAGCTCAACGGAGGAAGAGACCCAGTACTTC.